These 14 T cell receptor beta chains were sequenced from one sample in a study of OX40 agonist ivuxolimab in advanced cancers. The method was immunoSEQ multiplex PCR; TCRdb's version includes in-frame clones alone and lacks a portion of them. The data show tens of thousands of clones, 84% seen once. The sequencing used CD4+ or CD8+ T cells sorted from blood, collected in a trial of the OX40 agonist ivuxolimab. Receptors originate from an adult with an advanced solid tumor such as melanoma, head and neck, liver or kidney cancer.

The J gene is TRBJ2-7, the V gene TRBV18, with D unresolved. The CDR3 totals 15 residues. Between the trimmed V and J ends, which lost 1 base and 0 bases, there was a span of 10 bases. Germline V gives CDR1 KGHSH, CDR2 LQKENI. In nucleotides, the CDR3 is TGTGCCAGCTCACCACTTGGTGGAGACTCCTACGAGCAGTACTTC. This encodes CASSPLGGDSYEQYF.

V usage is TRBV28 and J usage is TRBJ1-1; maybe TRBD1 (6 bases). V was trimmed by 6 bases and J by 4 bases, leaving 15 bases between them. CDR3 size: 14 residues. CDR1 is MDHEN and CDR2 is SYDVKM in the germline V gene. CDR3 sequence reads: CASSLGQWSTEAFF. CDR3 nucleotides: TGTGCCAGCAGCCTCGGACAGTGGAGCACTGAAGCTTTCTTT.

This sequence joins TRBV7-9 and TRBJ1-5; D is possibly TRBD1 (5 bases). Germline V CDR1 and CDR2: SEHNR, FQNEAQ (reference sequence). The CDR3 length is 14 residues. Trimming took off 1 base at V and 5 bases at J, with 9 bases between the two ends. The CDR3 reads CASSLDRPDQPQHF. CDR3 nucleotides: TGTGCCAGCAGCTTAGACAGGCCCGATCAGCCCCAGCATTTT.

The CDR3 sequence: CASSIARGNNQPQHF. The CDR3 region has the DNA TGTGCCAGTAGTATAGCCAGGGGGAATAATCAGCCCCAGCATTTT. V usage is TRBV19 and J usage is TRBJ1-5; 7 bases are shared with TRBD1. With V trimmed by 1 base and J by 4 bases, 4 bases remained unmatched. The CDR3 has 15 amino acids. Germline assignment: CDR1 LNHDA and CDR2 SQIVND (reference sequence).

The J gene is TRBJ1-1, the V gene TRBV25-1, with 9 bases that match TRBD1. V shed 5 bases and J 2 bases; nucleotides not matched to a gene: 0. CDR3 length equals 13 residues. From germline, CDR1 is MGHDK and CDR2 SYGVNS. The CDR3 region is CASSTGGNTEAFF. In nucleotides, the CDR3 is TGTGCCAGCAGTACAGGGGGCAACACTGAAGCTTTCTTT. The whole variable domain, remainder taken from reference TRBV25-1 and TRBJ1-1, is EADIYQTPRYLVIGTGKKITLECSQTMGHDKMYWYQQDPGMELHLIHYSYGVNSTEKGDLSSESTVSRIRTEHFPLTLESARPSHTSQYLCASSTGGNTEAFFGQGTRLTVV.

The chain couples TRBV7-3 to TRBJ2-1; TRBD2 matches at 7 bases. The CDR3 sequence is 16 residues long. Germline assignment: CDR1 SGHTA and CDR2 FQGTGA. Trimming cost V 5 bases and J 4 bases; bases outside gene matches: 11. The CDR3 bases are TGTGCCAGCAGCCCCCGGGTAGCGGGTGGGTACAATGAGCAGTTCTTC. Translating gives CASSPRVAGGYNEQFF.

This clone was seen only a few times. This chain connects TRBV29-1 to TRBJ2-6, with a tentative D call TRBD2 (5 bases). The CDR3 loop spans 17 amino acids. The V end was cut by 3 bases, the J end by 0 bases, with 15 bases between. Germline-derived CDR1 and CDR2 are SQVTM and ANQGSEA. The CDR3 DNA follows: TGCAGCGTTGAGTGGGCGGGTGACCTCTCTGGGGCCAACGTCCTGACTTTC. As protein: CSVEWAGDLSGANVLTF.

The chain carries TRBV5-5 and TRBJ1-3; the D gene is possibly TRBD1 (5 bases). V was pared by 6 bases and J by 4 bases, with 20 bases between. The CDR3 is 16 amino acids. Germline CDR1 and CDR2: SGHKS and YYEKEE (reference sequence). CDR3: CASTVLPGFSGNTIYF. The DNA for the CDR3 is TGTGCCAGCACAGTACTACCAGGGTTTTCCGGAAACACCATATATTTT.

DNA for the CDR3: TGTGCCAGCAGTTTTCGAGGTTATCAGCCCCAGCATTTT. Its protein product is CASSFRGYQPQHF. The V and J genes are TRBV28 and TRBJ1-5; unclear D gene. CDR1 is MDHEN, CDR2 SYDVKM, per germline. The germline V and J ends were trimmed by 3 bases and 5 bases, with 8 bases remaining between them. This CDR3 is 13 amino acids long.

This chain links TRBV2 with TRBJ2-5; D not resolved. The CDR3 totals 14 residues. The germline CDR1 and CDR2 sequences are SNHLY and FYNNEI. Deletions cut 0 bases from V and 10 bases from J, with 15 bases between. The CDR3 here is CASSEAQSSTDQYF. CDR3 coding DNA: TGTGCCAGCAGTGAAGCGCAAAGCTCCACAGACCAGTACTTC.

The chain has TRBV29-1 and TRBJ2-3; D perhaps matches TRBD1 (5 bases). This CDR3 contains 11 residues. The germline V gene encodes CDR1 SQVTM and CDR2 ANQGSEA. V was pared by 0 bases and J by 9 bases, with 7 bases between. The CDR3 sequence is CSVEDRGTQYF. The CDR3 DNA is TGCAGCGTTGAAGATAGGGGAACGCAGTATTTT.

The gene calls are TRBV21-1 and TRBJ2-5; the table's TRBD2 call for D was not verified on the DNA. The J call could be wrong; TRBJ2-7 is a better fit for the DNA end. TRBV21-1 is reported as a pseudogene. The CDR3 covers 14 residues. The CDR3 coding sequence is TGTGCCAGCAGTTACACTACAACTACCTACGAGCAGTACTTC. Its translation is CASSYTTTTYEQYF.

The chain is built from TRBV7-3 and TRBJ2-3; D remains ambiguous. Germline lookup yields CDR1 SGHTA and CDR2 FQGTGA. The CDR3 totals 13 residues. The V gene lost 4 bases and the J gene lost 4 bases, with 9 bases spanning the gap. CDR3 sequence (DNA): TGTGCCAGCAGCTCTTTTGGGGCAGATACGCAGTATTTT. Protein: CASSSFGADTQYF.

The chain carries TRBV30 and TRBJ2-7; weak D call: TRBD2 (5 bases). Germline V gives CDR1 GTSNPN, CDR2 SVGIG (reference sequence). V lost 2 bases and J lost 0, with 29 bases in between. The CDR3 has 20 amino acids. The CDR3 bases are TGTGCCTGGAGTACGAACCCCCCGCTAGCCCGGTTTTATAGCTCCTACGAGCAGTACTTC. Translating gives CAWSTNPPLARFYSSYEQYF.